The rows below give T cell receptor beta chains drawn from one sample of a study of blood T cells in healthy people across ages. TCRdb re-called the 5' RACE reads through MiXCR, storing one row per CDR3 protein. The sample shows about 1.6 million distinct CDR3 sequences, about 35% of them seen only once. The sequenced material came from blood. The receptors were gathered from a woman aged 25 to 39 in good health. Each CDR3 is given with its conserved first and last residue. A D gene is named only where the DNA matches it firmly. The size entry is marked missing in some rows and otherwise reads once, few, many or a size class.

D	size	V	J	DNA	CDR3
-	few	TRBV7-6	TRBJ1-1	TGTGCCAGTAGCTCCGGCGGGGGCTTCATGAACACTGAAGCTTTCTTT	CASSSGGGFMNTEAFF
-	-	TRBV20-1	TRBJ2-7	TGCAGTGCTAGAATACCACAGGGTCCCACCTACGATCAGTACTTC	CSARIPQGPTYDQYF
-	few	TRBV5-1	TRBJ1-1	TGCGCCAGCAGCACCTCTACAGCGAACACTGAAGCTTTCTTT	CASSTSTANTEAFF
-	-	TRBV7-2	TRBJ1-1	TGTGCCAGCAGCTTATTTCGGGGGCGTAACACTGAAGCTTTCTTT	CASSLFRGRNTEAFF
-	-	TRBV20-1	TRBJ2-3	TGCAGTGCCACGAATGGGGTGAGCGGTGTTGGTGATACGCAGTATTTT	CSATNGVSGVGDTQYF
TRBD1	-	TRBV3-1	TRBJ2-7	TGTGCCTGCAGCTCCTCAAAGACAGGGACCTACGAGCAGTACTTC	CACSSSKTGTYEQYF
-	-	TRBV20-1	TRBJ2-7	TGCAGTGCCCGCGAGCGGGTATACGAGCAGTACTTC	CSARERVYEQYF
TRBD2	few	TRBV5-1	TRBJ2-1	TGCGCCAGCAGCAAGACGACTAGCGGGAACAATGAGCAGTTCTTC	CASSKTTSGNNEQFF
TRBD2	-	TRBV4-1	TRBJ2-1	TGTGCCAGCAGCCAAGTGGCGGGAGGCAGGAATGAGCAGTTCTTC	CASSQVAGGRNEQFF
-	many	TRBV29-1	TRBJ2-1	TGCAGCGTTGATGGAGAGGGGAAAAGCTCCTACAATGAGCAGTTCTTC	CSVDGEGKSSYNEQFF
TRBD1	-	TRBV7-2	TRBJ1-3	TGTGCCAGCAGCTTACGACAGGGGGCTGGAAACACCATATATTTT	CASSLRQGAGNTIYF
TRBD2	-	TRBV20-1	TRBJ2-1	TGCAGTGCTAGACGTAGGACTAGCGGGATGCATGAGCAGTTCTTC	CSARRRTSGMHEQFF
TRBD1	many	TRBV4-1	TRBJ2-1	TGCGCCAGCAGCCCCGGACAGGGGGCCCATGAGCAGTTCTTC	CASSPGQGAHEQFF
-	-	TRBV3-1	TRBJ1-1	TGTGCCAGCAGCCAAGAAGCCCTCAGAAACACTGAAGCTTTCTTT	CASSQEALRNTEAFF
-	-	TRBV7-8	TRBJ1-4	TGTGCCAGCAGCTTAGTAGTCAGATACTCGACTAATGAAAAACTGTTTTTT	CASSLVVRYSTNEKLFF
TRBD2	once	TRBV2	TRBJ2-3	TGTGCCAGCAGTGAGGGCGGGGGGGCGAAAGATACGCAGTATTTT	CASSEGGGAKDTQYF
TRBD2	few	TRBV27	TRBJ2-3	TGTGCCAGCAGTGTGATGTGGGCGGGGGGCCAAACGACAGATACGCAGTATTTT	CASSVMWAGGQTTDTQYF
-	-	TRBV5-5	TRBJ2-1	TGTGCCAGCAGCGAGAATGAGCAGTTCTTC	CASSENEQFF
-	many	TRBV12-3/TRBV12-4	TRBJ2-5	TGTGCCAGCAGTCAGCCAAAGGTGGCCCAGTACTTC	CASSQPKVAQYF
-	many	TRBV4-1	TRBJ2-6	TGCGCCAGCAGCCAATATCCTCCCGGTCCTAGGGCCAACGTCCTGACTTTC	CASSQYPPGPRANVLTF
-	few	TRBV6-1	TRBJ2-1	TGTGCCGCTTCCTGGGGGCCCTACAATGAGCAGTTCTTC	CAASWGPYNEQFF
TRBD2	-	TRBV6-2/TRBV6-3	TRBJ2-3	TGTGCCAGCAGTTACCCCGGGGGTTCGGGACTAGCTGTAACAGATACGCAGTATTTT	CASSYPGGSGLAVTDTQYF
-	few	TRBV18	TRBJ2-3	TGTGCCAGCTCACCTTCAGTACGGGATCGGATCACAGATACGCAGTATTTT	CASSPSVRDRITDTQYF
-	-	TRBV5-1	TRBJ2-7	TGCGCCAACAGCTTGAGGGCTGAAGTCGGGTACGAGCAGTACTTC	CANSLRAEVGYEQYF
-	-	TRBV3-1	TRBJ2-1	TGTGCCAGCAGCCAAGATTTCCTAGCGAGTAACATTTACGATGAGCAGTTCTTC	CASSQDFLASNIYDEQFF
-	many	TRBV4-1	TRBJ2-5	TGCGCCAGCAGCCCTACACCGATGAGAGCCCTGGGACAAGAGACCCAGTACTTC	CASSPTPMRALGQETQYF
-	few	TRBV21-1	TRBJ2-7	TGTGCCAGCAGCAAAGGGACAGGGGGTTACGAGCAGTACTTC	CASSKGTGGYEQYF
-	few	TRBV2	TRBJ2-6	TGTGCCAGCGAGGAGGAAAGCTCTGGGGCCAACGTCCTGACTTTC	CASEEESSGANVLTF
-	-	TRBV11-2	TRBJ2-5	TGTGCCAGCAGTCCTGGACAGACCCAGTACTTC	CASSPGQTQYF
TRBD1	-	TRBV20-1	TRBJ2-7	TGCAGTGCTGCTGGACAGGGACACTCCTACGAGCAGTACTTC	CSAAGQGHSYEQYF
-	-	TRBV29-1	TRBJ1-1	TGCAGCGGAATGGGGACATCAAGCACTGAAGCTTTCTTT	CSGMGTSSTEAFF
TRBD2	few	TRBV27	TRBJ2-7	TGTGCCAGCAGTGAATATAGCGGGGGGGCGGGAAATGAGCAGTACTTC	CASSEYSGGAGNEQYF
-	-	TRBV20-1	TRBJ1-5	TGCAGTGCTTCACGGATGGATCGGGGAGGATATAGCAATCAGCCCCAGCATTTT	CSASRMDRGGYSNQPQHF
TRBD2	few	TRBV28	TRBJ2-5	TGTGCCAGCAGTTTCGCCCGCGCGGGGGCCCAGTACTTC	CASSFARAGAQYF
-	-	TRBV4-1	TRBJ1-1	TGCGCCAGCAGCCAAGTTCCCCTTACAGGGATTAGCGAAGCTTTCTTT	CASSQVPLTGISEAFF
TRBD1	once	TRBV11-2	TRBJ2-2	TGTGCCAGCAGCTTTTCCGACAGGGCGAACACCGGGGAGCTGTTTTTT	CASSFSDRANTGELFF
-	few	TRBV15	TRBJ2-1	TGTGCCACCAGCAGAGCCCAGGAGGGCCCCAATGAGCAGTTCTTC	CATSRAQEGPNEQFF
-	many	TRBV4-1	TRBJ2-1	TGCGCCAGCAGCCAGCACCCGGACAGCCAATCCAATGAGCAGTTCTTC	CASSQHPDSQSNEQFF
TRBD1	few	TRBV7-9	TRBJ2-1	TGTGCCAGCAGCAACGACAGGGGATCCTACAATGAGCAGTTCTTC	CASSNDRGSYNEQFF
-	few	TRBV27	TRBJ2-6	TGTGCCAGCAGTTTATTGAGGCAGCCTTCTGGGGCCAACGTCCTGACTTTC	CASSLLRQPSGANVLTF
-	few	TRBV7-2	TRBJ2-5	TGTGCCAGCAGCTTAGTTTCAGGGAAGGTGGAGACCCAGTACTTC	CASSLVSGKVETQYF
-	few	TRBV5-1	TRBJ2-2	TGCGCCAGCAGCAAGCCCCGGACAGAGAACACCGGGGAGCTGTTTTTT	CASSKPRTENTGELFF
-	few	TRBV20-1	TRBJ2-1	TGCAGTGCTAGCCCCCCTCGGCAGGCGGCTAACAATGAGCAGTTCTTC	CSASPPRQAANNEQFF
TRBD1	-	TRBV5-5	TRBJ1-2	TGTGCCAGCAGCATAAGCTTTGTCCTGACAGGGGAGGGCTACACCTTC	CASSISFVLTGEGYTF
TRBD1	-	TRBV5-1	TRBJ2-3	TGCGCCAGCAGCTCGGACAGGGGACATACAGATACGCAGTATTTT	CASSSDRGHTDTQYF
-	-	TRBV7-2	TRBJ1-4	TGTGCCAGCAGCTTGCAGAGGGGTGAAAAACTGTTTTTT	CASSLQRGEKLFF
-	-	TRBV28	TRBJ1-1	TGTGCCAGCAGATTTAGTAGCATGAACACTGAAGCTTTCTTT	CASRFSSMNTEAFF
-	-	TRBV10-3	TRBJ1-1	TGTGCCATCAGTGGATCTAACAGGGAGCAGAGCACTGAAGCTTTCTTT	CAISGSNREQSTEAFF
TRBD1	-	TRBV20-1	TRBJ2-4	TGCAGTGGTATCACAGGGGTAGCCAAAAACATTCAGTACTTC	CSGITGVAKNIQYF
-	-	TRBV2	TRBJ2-3	TGTGCCAGCAGTGATAGGGCGGGCACAGATACGCAGTATTTT	CASSDRAGTDTQYF
-	few	TRBV7-9	TRBJ1-5	TGTGCCAGCAGCCTCGGAGTGGAGGGTCAGCCCCAGCATTTT	CASSLGVEGQPQHF
-	few	TRBV4-1	TRBJ1-2	TGCGCCAGCAGCCAAGATCGGACCTCCCTGGGGGGCTACACCTTC	CASSQDRTSLGGYTF